Listed below are T cell receptor beta chains from one sample, sequenced in a study of blood T cell repertoires in COVID-19. Clones were read by immunoSEQ multiplex PCR, and TCRdb kept only the in-frame ones, dropping some. The sample shows just over 300,000 clones, 85% to 90% of them seen only once. Sequenced sample: PBMCs or T cells enriched from blood (not recorded which). Every receptor here comes from a man aged 25 to 40 who had recovered from COVID-19. The CDR3 runs from the conserved cysteine through the conserved F or W. The D gene is left open where the match is weak. Rows give clone size only sometimes, using once, few, many, or a class for an expanded clone.

abundance: NA
d_gene: TRBD1
v_gene: TRBV5-1
j_gene: TRBJ1-2
CDR3nt: TGCGCCAGCAGCTCGGGGGACAGGGACTATGGCTACACCTTC
CDR3aa: CASSSGDRDYGYTF

abundance: NA
d_gene: NA
v_gene: TRBV28
j_gene: TRBJ1-1
CDR3nt: TGTGCCAGCAGCTCTAACTTGAACACTGAAGCTTTCTTT
CDR3aa: CASSSNLNTEAFF

abundance: NA
d_gene: NA
v_gene: TRBV5-1
j_gene: TRBJ1-4
CDR3nt: TGCGCCAGCCGCCGGGCAGGGGCTAATGAAAAACTGTTTTTT
CDR3aa: CASRRAGANEKLFF

abundance: few
d_gene: NA
v_gene: TRBV9
j_gene: TRBJ1-2
CDR3nt: TGTGCCAGCAGCGTGGGGGCGGATCCTGGCTACACCTTC
CDR3aa: CASSVGADPGYTF

abundance: NA
d_gene: NA
v_gene: TRBV12-3/TRBV12-4
j_gene: TRBJ2-7
CDR3nt: TGTGCCAGCAGTGGGCCATCTTACGAGCAGTACTTC
CDR3aa: CASSGPSYEQYF

abundance: once
d_gene: NA
v_gene: TRBV4-1
j_gene: TRBJ2-5
CDR3nt: TGCGCCAGCAGCCAAGAGCAGGGGGGGACCCAGTACTTC
CDR3aa: CASSQEQGGTQYF

abundance: NA
d_gene: NA
v_gene: TRBV18
j_gene: TRBJ2-1
CDR3nt: TGTGCCAGCTCACCGGCGTCGAGGGATGAGCAGTTCTTC
CDR3aa: CASSPASRDEQFF

abundance: NA
d_gene: NA
v_gene: TRBV18
j_gene: TRBJ1-2
CDR3nt: TGTGCCAGCTCACCGGGGGACACTAACTATGGCTACACCTTC
CDR3aa: CASSPGDTNYGYTF

abundance: NA
d_gene: NA
v_gene: TRBV5-1
j_gene: TRBJ2-2
CDR3nt: TGCGCCAGCAGCTTGCAGGGTGATAACACCGGGGAGCTGTTTTTT
CDR3aa: CASSLQGDNTGELFF

abundance: few
d_gene: NA
v_gene: TRBV3-1/TRBV3-2
j_gene: TRBJ1-2
CDR3nt: TGTGCCAGCAGCCAAGAGGCTGCTGGCTACACCTTC
CDR3aa: CASSQEAAGYTF

abundance: NA
d_gene: NA
v_gene: TRBV7-2
j_gene: TRBJ1-5
CDR3nt: TGTGCCAGCAGCTTAGGCCAGGGGAGGGATCAGCCCCAGCATTTT
CDR3aa: CASSLGQGRDQPQHF

abundance: few
d_gene: NA
v_gene: TRBV3-1/TRBV3-2
j_gene: TRBJ2-7
CDR3nt: TGTGCCAGCAGCCAAGATGGCCCCAGGGGCGCCTACGAGCAGTACTTC
CDR3aa: CASSQDGPRGAYEQYF

abundance: NA
d_gene: TRBD1
v_gene: TRBV2
j_gene: TRBJ1-3
CDR3nt: TGTGCCAGCAGTGGGGGACAGACAGAAGTAAACACCATATATTTT
CDR3aa: CASSGGQTEVNTIYF

abundance: NA
d_gene: TRBD1
v_gene: TRBV6-5
j_gene: TRBJ1-6
CDR3nt: TGTGGGGCGAAACGGGACAGTAATTCACCCCTCCACTTT
CDR3aa: CGAKRDSNSPLHF

abundance: NA
d_gene: NA
v_gene: TRBV5-1
j_gene: TRBJ1-3
CDR3nt: TGCGCCAGCAGCTTGCAACGGGGAGCTGGAAACACCATATATTTT
CDR3aa: CASSLQRGAGNTIYF

abundance: NA
d_gene: TRBD1
v_gene: TRBV6-5
j_gene: TRBJ1-2
CDR3nt: TGTGCCAGCAGACCGACAGGGGGCTATGGCTACACCTTC
CDR3aa: CASRPTGGYGYTF

abundance: NA
d_gene: NA
v_gene: TRBV28
j_gene: TRBJ1-1
CDR3nt: TGTGCCAGCAAACCCCAGGGGACTGAAGCTTTCTTT
CDR3aa: CASKPQGTEAFF

abundance: NA
d_gene: TRBD1
v_gene: TRBV4-2
j_gene: TRBJ2-3
CDR3nt: TGTGCCAGCAGCCAACGCCCCCCCGCCGGGACAGCTAGCACAGATACGCAGTATTTT
CDR3aa: CASSQRPPAGTASTDTQYF

abundance: NA
d_gene: TRBD1
v_gene: TRBV6-5
j_gene: TRBJ1-1
CDR3nt: TGTGCCAGCAGTTACCGACAGGGGTTAGTTAACACTGAAGCTTTCTTT
CDR3aa: CASSYRQGLVNTEAFF

abundance: once
d_gene: TRBD1
v_gene: TRBV10-1
j_gene: TRBJ1-1
CDR3nt: TGCGCCAGCACCCCGGGACAGGGGTACACTGAAGCTTTCTTT
CDR3aa: CASTPGQGYTEAFF

abundance: NA
d_gene: NA
v_gene: TRBV5-1
j_gene: TRBJ1-3
CDR3nt: TGCGCCAGCAGCTTGGCGGGGGGGCCCATATATTTT
CDR3aa: CASSLAGGPIYF

abundance: many
d_gene: TRBD1
v_gene: TRBV7-2
j_gene: TRBJ1-2
CDR3nt: TGTGCCAGCAGCTCAGGGGGGACAGAGAGAAGATATGGCTACACCTTC
CDR3aa: CASSSGGTERRYGYTF

abundance: once
d_gene: TRBD1
v_gene: TRBV19
j_gene: TRBJ1-4
CDR3nt: TGTGCCAGTAGTGGGACAGGGGGACAAGAAAAACTGTTTTTT
CDR3aa: CASSGTGGQEKLFF

abundance: NA
d_gene: NA
v_gene: TRBV7-2
j_gene: TRBJ2-7
CDR3nt: TGTGCCAGCAGCTTGGAGGGAGTGCAGTACGAGCAGTACTTC
CDR3aa: CASSLEGVQYEQYF

abundance: NA
d_gene: NA
v_gene: TRBV5-1
j_gene: TRBJ1-1
CDR3nt: TGCGCCAGCAGCCCCCCGGTGAACACTGAAGCTTTCTTT
CDR3aa: CASSPPVNTEAFF

abundance: NA
d_gene: TRBD1
v_gene: TRBV3-1/TRBV3-2
j_gene: TRBJ1-1
CDR3nt: TGTGCCAGCAGCCAAGGACAGGGGGTGGCTTTCTTT
CDR3aa: CASSQGQGVAFF

abundance: NA
d_gene: TRBD1
v_gene: TRBV12-3/TRBV12-4
j_gene: TRBJ1-2
CDR3nt: TGTGCCAGCAGCCCCGGGACAGCTTATGGCTACACCTTC
CDR3aa: CASSPGTAYGYTF

abundance: once
d_gene: NA
v_gene: TRBV21-1
j_gene: TRBJ2-7
CDR3nt: TGTGCCAGCAGTGTGGACAGAGCCTACGAGCAGTACTTC
CDR3aa: CASSVDRAYEQYF

abundance: NA
d_gene: NA
v_gene: TRBV25-1
j_gene: TRBJ1-5
CDR3nt: TGTGCCAGCAGCGGGGGGGGGCAGCCCCAGCATTTT
CDR3aa: CASSGGGQPQHF

abundance: NA
d_gene: TRBD2
v_gene: TRBV19
j_gene: TRBJ2-5
CDR3nt: TGTGCCAGTAGTGCTATACTAGCGGGGGCCAAAGAGACCCAGTACTTC
CDR3aa: CASSAILAGAKETQYF

abundance: NA
d_gene: NA
v_gene: TRBV7-9
j_gene: TRBJ1-3
CDR3nt: TGTGCCAGAGACTGGATCTCTGGAAACACCATATATTTT
CDR3aa: CARDWISGNTIYF

abundance: NA
d_gene: TRBD2
v_gene: TRBV11-2
j_gene: TRBJ2-7
CDR3nt: TGTGCCAGCAGCCGACAGACGGGAGGAGGCGAGCAGTACTTC
CDR3aa: CASSRQTGGGEQYF

abundance: NA
d_gene: TRBD2
v_gene: TRBV28
j_gene: TRBJ2-1
CDR3nt: TGTGCCAGCAGGCGGGGGACGGGGGCCTACAATGAGCAGTTCTTC
CDR3aa: CASRRGTGAYNEQFF

abundance: NA
d_gene: TRBD2
v_gene: TRBV18
j_gene: TRBJ2-2
CDR3nt: TGTGCCAGCTCACCCCGGACTAGCGGAAACACCGGGGAGCTGTTTTTT
CDR3aa: CASSPRTSGNTGELFF

abundance: once
d_gene: NA
v_gene: TRBV7-2
j_gene: TRBJ1-6
CDR3nt: TGTGCCAGCAGCTTAGTTGACGTCAGGGGTTCCTATAATTCACCCCTCCACTTT
CDR3aa: CASSLVDVRGSYNSPLHF

abundance: few
d_gene: NA
v_gene: TRBV30
j_gene: TRBJ1-2
CDR3nt: TGTGCCTGGATGGCAGGGCGCTCCTACACCTTC
CDR3aa: CAWMAGRSYTF

abundance: NA
d_gene: NA
v_gene: TRBV3-1/TRBV3-2
j_gene: TRBJ1-3
CDR3nt: TGTGCCAGCAGCCAATTTAGGGGCGCTGGAAACACCATATATTTT
CDR3aa: CASSQFRGAGNTIYF

abundance: NA
d_gene: TRBD1
v_gene: TRBV2
j_gene: TRBJ1-6
CDR3nt: TGTGCCAGCAAAGACAGGGGTGACTATAATTCACCCCTCCACTTT
CDR3aa: CASKDRGDYNSPLHF

abundance: NA
d_gene: NA
v_gene: TRBV19
j_gene: TRBJ1-2
CDR3nt: TGTGCCAGTAGTCGGACAGAGGGGGACTATGGCTACACCTTC
CDR3aa: CASSRTEGDYGYTF

abundance: NA
d_gene: TRBD2
v_gene: TRBV15
j_gene: TRBJ2-1
CDR3nt: TGTGCCACCAGCAGAGCTGGAACTAGCGGGTTCAATGAGCAGTTCTTC
CDR3aa: CATSRAGTSGFNEQFF

abundance: NA
d_gene: NA
v_gene: TRBV9
j_gene: TRBJ1-4
CDR3nt: TGTGCCAGCAGCGTAGACAGAATGGATGAAAAACTGTTTTTT
CDR3aa: CASSVDRMDEKLFF

abundance: NA
d_gene: NA
v_gene: TRBV11-2
j_gene: TRBJ2-2
CDR3nt: TGTGCCAGCAGCTTCAGGGATCCCGGGGAGCTGTTTTTT
CDR3aa: CASSFRDPGELFF

abundance: NA
d_gene: TRBD2
v_gene: TRBV3-1/TRBV3-2
j_gene: TRBJ2-1
CDR3nt: TGTGCCAGCAGCTCGCCGGGACTAGCGCAGGGGTATGAGCAGTTCTTC
CDR3aa: CASSSPGLAQGYEQFF

abundance: NA
d_gene: TRBD2
v_gene: TRBV9
j_gene: TRBJ2-3
CDR3nt: TGTGCCAGCAGCCATACTAGCGGGAGTCTTCCAGATACGCAGTATTTT
CDR3aa: CASSHTSGSLPDTQYF

abundance: NA
d_gene: NA
v_gene: TRBV7-6
j_gene: TRBJ1-1
CDR3nt: TGTGCCAGCAGCTTAGCCCGAGTAGGGGCCATTAACACTGAAGCTTTCTTT
CDR3aa: CASSLARVGAINTEAFF

abundance: NA
d_gene: NA
v_gene: TRBV27
j_gene: TRBJ1-4
CDR3nt: TGTGCCAGCAGTTTAAGATGGTTAGAAGAAAAACTGTTTTTT
CDR3aa: CASSLRWLEEKLFF